This T cell receptor (beta chain) was sequenced for a study of T-cell reconstitution after alpha-beta-depleted transplantation in children. This sample's TCRbeta library carried unique molecular identifier barcodes. TCRdb re-analysed the PCR reads in MiXCR, keeping a single row per CDR3 protein. Of hundreds of thousands of distinct CDR3 sequences listed, 13% are singletons. This clonotype was seen repeatedly, ten times or more. CDR3 length: 16 residues. J was trimmed by 4 bases and V by 4 bases; bases with no gene match: 9. Germline V CDR1 and CDR2: PRHDT, FYEKMQ (reference sequence). The V call is TRBV13, the J call TRBJ2-1, with TRBD2 identical over 8 bases. This clonotype was obtained from a male patient aged 5 to 17 who had a stem cell transplant for acute myeloid leukemia, so the T cells may come from the graft donor. The source was PBMCs, mostly from graft donor cells, collected 360 days after TCRalphabeta/CD19-depleted stem cell transplant. CDR3 nucleotide sequence: TGTGCCAGCAGCTCAGGACCCGGGACTAGTTACAATGAGCAGTTCTTC. Its translation: CASSSGPGTSYNEQFF.